Each of the 23 T cell receptor beta chains below was sequenced from the same sample in a study of blood T cell repertoires in COVID-19. Produced via immunoSEQ multiplex PCR; TCRdb's table is partial and in-frame only. The table records around 430,000 clones, around nine tenths of them present only once. Sequenced material: PBMCs or T cells enriched from blood (not recorded which). The source is a woman aged 45 to 65 who had recovered from COVID-19.

The V and J genes are TRBV19 and TRBJ1-2; 10 nucleotides align to TRBD1. V was clipped by 5 bases and J by 5 bases; unmatched bases: 11. Per germline, CDR1 LNHDA and CDR2 SQIVND (reference sequence). This CDR3 is built from 16 residues. The CDR3 region is CASSPARQGAFYGYTF. In DNA, the CDR3 is TGTGCCAGTAGTCCGGCCCGACAGGGGGCGTTTTATGGCTACACCTTC.

In its sample, this clone was seen once. Other DNA sequences of this sample code for an identical CDR3. The chain joins TRBV3-1 (or the pseudogene TRBV3-2) to TRBJ1-5; no definite D call. The germline CDR1 and CDR2 sequences are LGHDT and YNNKEL (reference sequence). CDR3 size: 11 residues. Trimming removed 3 bases from V and 9 bases from J, with 6 bases in between. The CDR3 nucleotides are TGTGCCAGCAGCCAGGGAGGGCCCCAGCATTTT. Its protein product is CASSQGGPQHF.

V and J are TRBV30 and TRBJ1-1; D perhaps matches TRBD1 (6 bases). CDR1 is GTSNPN, CDR2 SVGIG, per germline (reference sequence). This CDR3 has 13 residues. The V and J ends lost 5 bases and 0 bases respectively, with 10 bases between them. The CDR3 DNA sequence: TGTGCCTGGGATACAGGGCTGAACACTGAAGCTTTCTTT. Translating gives CAWDTGLNTEAFF. The full variable domain, its missing parts supplied by reference TRBV30 and TRBJ1-1, is SQTIHQWPATLVQPVGSPLSLECTVEGTSNPNLYWYRQAAGRGLQLLFYSVGIGQISSEVPQNLSASRPQDRQFILSSKKLLLSDSGFYLCAWDTGLNTEAFFGQGTRLTVV.

The chain has TRBV5-6 and TRBJ1-1, with a tentative D call TRBD1 (5 bases). V lost 0 bases to trimming and J lost 7 bases, with 10 bases between them. Germline V lookup: CDR1 SGHDT, CDR2 YYEEEE. The CDR3 is made up of 13 amino acids. The CDR3 spells CASSLVWGNEAFF. The CDR3 DNA follows: TGTGCCAGCAGCTTGGTGTGGGGCAATGAAGCTTTCTTT.

The rearrangement joins TRBV7-2 to TRBJ2-5; 15 bases are a match to TRBD2. V was clipped by 5 bases and J by 3 bases; unmatched bases: 7. The germline gives CDR1 SGHTA, CDR2 FQGNSA. The CDR3 is made up of 17 amino acids. The DNA of the CDR3 is TGTGCCAGCAGCGCCCCCGGGACTAGCGGGGGGAAAGAGACCCAGTACTTC. Translation gives CASSAPGTSGGKETQYF.

The table lists this clone with a few counts. J is TRBJ1-1 and V is TRBV5-5, with D unresolved. The ends were cut back, 0 bases at V and 4 bases at J, with 10 bases in the middle. This CDR3 region has 14 residues. From germline, CDR1 is SGHKS and CDR2 YYEKEE (reference sequence). The CDR3 region has the DNA TGTGCCAGCAGCTTGGGTCCCGAGGGCACTGAAGCTTTCTTT. Its protein product is CASSLGPEGTEAFF.

V usage is TRBV5-1 and J usage is TRBJ1-1; no clear D gene. CDR1 and CDR2 from the germline V gene are SGHRS and YFSETQ. Between the trimmed V and J ends, which lost 0 bases and 0 bases, there was a span of 9 bases. The CDR3 has 15 amino acids. The CDR3 is CASSLDSLMNTEAFF. CDR3 DNA: TGCGCCAGCAGCTTGGACAGCCTCATGAACACTGAAGCTTTCTTT.

This chain joins TRBV25-1 and TRBJ1-1, with D perhaps matching TRBD1 (5 bases). Germline V gene lookup returns CDR1 MGHDK and CDR2 SYGVNS. The CDR3 totals 15 residues. Deletions cut 3 bases from V and 1 base from J, with 12 bases between. The CDR3 region is CASSDRDLPNTEAFF. DNA for the CDR3: TGTGCCAGCAGTGATCGGGACTTACCGAACACTGAAGCTTTCTTT. The whole variable domain, filled in from reference TRBV25-1 and TRBJ1-1, reads EADIYQTPRYLVIGTGKKITLECSQTMGHDKMYWYQQDPGMELHLIHYSYGVNSTEKGDLSSESTVSRIRTEHFPLTLESARPSHTSQYLCASSDRDLPNTEAFFGQGTRLTVV.

The chain couples TRBV2 to TRBJ1-5, with 8 bases that match TRBD1. The junction had 4 bases not matched to a gene; V was cut back by 8 bases and J by 1 base. Germline V gene sequence: CDR1 SNHLY, CDR2 FYNNEI. The CDR3 extends over 14 amino acids. The DNA of the CDR3 is TGTGCCAGCGTTAGGACAGGGAGCAATCAGCCCCAGCATTTT. This gives the protein CASVRTGSNQPQHF.

This CDR3 reads CASSHNGGGDNEQFF. DNA of the CDR3: TGTGCCAGCAGCCACAATGGGGGAGGGGACAATGAGCAGTTCTTC. V and J are TRBV3-1 (or the pseudogene TRBV3-2) and TRBJ2-1; 7 bases agree with TRBD2. Germline CDR1 and CDR2: LGHDT and YNNKEL (reference sequence). CDR3 length equals 15 residues. Trimming took 3 bases from V and 5 from J; bases not matched to a gene: 7.

The CDR3: CASSPRDPQGPLSGNTIYF. In DNA form, the CDR3 reads TGTGCCAGCAGTCCCAGAGACCCACAGGGACCCCTCTCTGGAAACACCATATATTTT. The rearrangement uses TRBV7-9 and TRBJ1-3; perhaps TRBD1 as D (6 bases). Germline CDR1 SEHNR, CDR2 FQNEAQ (reference sequence). The germline V and J ends were trimmed by 6 bases and 0 bases, with 24 bases remaining between them. CDR3 length: 19 residues.

This rearrangement joins TRBV28 to TRBJ1-5; TRBD1 aligns across 7 bases. The germline V gene has CDR1 MDHEN and CDR2 SYDVKM. CDR3 length: 14 amino acids. V shed 6 bases and J 3 bases; nucleotides not matched to a gene: 5. The CDR3 coding sequence is TGTGCCAGCAGGCAGGGGGAGATCAATCAGCCCCAGCATTTT. It codes for CASRQGEINQPQHF. The full variable domain, rest sourced from reference TRBV28 and TRBJ1-5, is DVKVTQSSRYLVKRTGEKVFLECVQDMDHENMFWYRQDPGLGLRLIYFSYDVKMKEKGDIPEGYSVSREKKERFSLILESASTNQTSMYLCASRQGEINQPQHFGDGTRLSIL.

The rearrangement uses TRBV7-2 and TRBJ1-1; possible D gene TRBD1, 5 bases. V lost 7 bases, J lost 0 bases, and 27 bases lay in between. This CDR3 region has 19 residues. Germline-derived CDR1 and CDR2 are SGHTA and FQGNSA. CDR3 residues: CASNTPRGRTSDMNTEAFF. The CDR3 bases are TGTGCCAGCAACACCCCGCGGGGCAGAACCTCAGACATGAACACTGAAGCTTTCTTT.

The genes are TRBV2 and TRBJ1-3; D is uncertain. CDR1 and CDR2 from the germline V gene are SNHLY and FYNNEI. The CDR3 is 13 amino acids. The ends were cut back, 7 bases at V and 7 bases at J, with 14 bases in the middle. This CDR3 reads CASTRTQRNTIYF. CDR3 DNA sequence: TGTGCCAGCACCCGCACTCAACGGAACACCATATATTTT.

The rearrangement joins TRBV19 to TRBJ2-5, with 8 bases fitting TRBD1. Looked up from germline, CDR1 is LNHDA and CDR2 is SQIVND (reference sequence). The CDR3 runs 14 residues. V was clipped by 2 bases and J by 1 base; unmatched bases: 0. CDR3 sequence (DNA): TGTGCCAGTAGTATACAGGGGGCCCAAGAGACCCAGTACTTC. Its translation: CASSIQGAQETQYF.

V is TRBV2 and J is TRBJ2-2; 7 bases line up with TRBD2. Germline-derived CDR1 and CDR2 are SNHLY and FYNNEI. V lost 2 bases, J lost 4 bases, and 10 bases stayed unmatched. This CDR3 has 17 amino acids. CDR3 sequence (DNA): TGTGCCAGCAGTGAACTGGGAGGGCGGGTTGGCACCGGGGAGCTGTTTTTT. It encodes CASSELGGRVGTGELFF.

In the case of this clone: This sample also contains other DNA sequences that code for the same CDR3. The V gene is TRBV30, the J gene TRBJ1-3; no firm D call. The CDR3 extends over 13 amino acids. Per germline, CDR1 GTSNPN and CDR2 SVGIG (reference sequence). V shed 2 bases and J shed 0 bases, with 5 bases lying between them. The CDR3 DNA reads TGTGCCTGGAGTACTAGCTCTGGAAACACCATATATTTT. This translates into CAWSTSSGNTIYF.

The CDR3, as DNA: TGTGCCAGCAGTTACTCGTGGGGAATGGCGGGGGTTGAGCAGTTCTTC. This gives the protein CASSYSWGMAGVEQFF. V is TRBV6-5 and J is TRBJ2-1, with 7 positions matching TRBD2. V lost 0 bases and J lost 9; bases outside the gene matches: 11. CDR3 size: 16 residues. Germline loops: CDR1 MNHEY, CDR2 SVGAGI.

The J gene is TRBJ2-2, the V gene TRBV7-3; TRBD2 might be the D (5 bases). Germline CDR1 is SGHTA and CDR2 is FQGTGA. The CDR3 runs to 15 residues. V was shortened by 4 bases and J by 8 bases, with 17 bases between the two germline ends. The CDR3 is CASSSQPGRGGELFF. The CDR3 DNA sequence: TGTGCCAGCAGCTCTCAACCCGGTCGGGGAGGGGAGCTGTTTTTT.

The table lists this clone with a count of one. The chain couples TRBV5-1 to TRBJ1-2; no reliable D call. This CDR3 contains 13 residues. Trimming took off 3 bases at V and 0 bases at J, with 6 bases between the two ends. Germline assignment: CDR1 SGHRS and CDR2 YFSETQ. The CDR3 coding sequence is TGCGCCAGCAGCTCCCAGACTAACTATGGCTACACCTTC. Residues: CASSSQTNYGYTF.

This clone came up many times. The same CDR3 arises from other DNA sequences in this sample as well. The chain couples TRBV3-1 (or the pseudogene TRBV3-2) to TRBJ1-5, with D possibly matching TRBD1 (5 bases). The germline gives CDR1 LGHDT, CDR2 YNNKEL (reference sequence). This CDR3 region has 14 residues. Trimming removed 3 bases from V and 0 bases from J, with 6 bases in between. CDR3 in DNA: TGTGCCAGCAGCCAGGGACTTAGCAATCAGCCCCAGCATTTT. Its translation is CASSQGLSNQPQHF.

CDR3 amino acids: CASSQDGRRSPLHF. The CDR3 DNA sequence: TGCGCCAGCAGCCAAGATGGGAGGAGATCACCCCTCCACTTT. The chain links TRBV4-1 to TRBJ1-6; D unclear. The V end lost 0 bases, the J end lost 10 bases, and 10 bases lay between the germline ends. The CDR3 has 14 amino acids. The germline V gene encodes CDR1 MGHRA and CDR2 YSYEKL.

The gene calls are TRBV3-1 (or the pseudogene TRBV3-2) and TRBJ1-1; D is uncertain. The CDR3 has 13 amino acids. V lost 1 base to trimming and J lost 3 bases, with 6 bases between them. The V gene's germline CDR1 is LGHDT and CDR2 YNNKEL (reference sequence). The CDR3 loop reads CASSQVEYTEAFF. CDR3 bases: TGTGCCAGCAGCCAAGTTGAGTACACTGAAGCTTTCTTT.